This TCR beta chain appears in the sequencing data of a study of T cell responses to AZD1222 COVID-19 vaccine (dated by TCRdb to the early 2020s). Study-level background: A total of under 250 trial participants underwent TCR sequencing, of whom about 210 had received two doses of AZD1222 and 26 had received two doses of the MenACWY control vaccine. Enrollment into the trials was organized by age into subgroups of 18-55, 56-69 and 70-plus years, and those subgroups contained roughly 160, 29 and 62 TCR-sequenced participants, respectively. Study-wide conclusions, independent of this receptor: The vaccine-associated CD4 TCRs covered the entire spike protein, and the dominant responses fell in regions 160-218 and 743-854. Conclusions about previously exposed vaccinees are limited because only a handful of AZD1222 recipients were SARS-CoV-2 seropositive at baseline. Reportedly, almost half of the unique spike-specific TCRs recognized epitopes lying outside the regions that are mutated in the B.1.351 and B.1.1.7 variants. Because no day 14 peak-response samples were available, repertoires were characterized only after the peak T cell response. A significant rise in spike-specific TCR breadth and depth was observed after two AZD1222 doses relative to day 0 and relative to MenACWY recipients. In the small 56-69-year group, the increase in depth fell short of significance, most likely because of low power. Participants were mostly white British and included more females than males, and it was suggested by the authors that clonal diversity may have been underestimated.

The CDR3 regions of human TCRbeta chains were analyzed by immunosequencing. From the authors' description of their analysis: Repertoire TCRs were matched against a reference library of SARS-CoV-2-specific TCRs generated with the MIRA antigen-specificity platform. Breadth was defined as the fraction of unique TCRs that were SARS-CoV-2-associated, and depth was defined as the fraction of total T cells that were SARS-CoV-2-associated. Each spike-specific TCR was assigned to its reactive spike region and to a CD4 or CD8 class using the MIRA data. Log10-transformed breadth and depth values were compared by one-way ANOVA with Sidak's multiple comparisons tests. TCRdb re-hosts the immuneACCESS table, in-frame sequences only. Its copies lack some clones; in the studies checked, an unresolved V gene accounts for under half of them, and the cause for the rest is not known. V and J calls and clone size follow that table, whereas D and trimming were derived from the DNA. The sample yields 100,000 to 150,000 clones; approximately 90% were counted once. Together, the top ten hold roughly 7% of the sample.

The time point label here, explained by the study, means: about 28 days (+/-7) after the second vaccine dose. AZD1222 recipients given second doses at about 4 weeks or at about 12 weeks were pooled, since spike-specific TCR depth and breadth were not found to differ between the two schedules. Vaccinee samples were obtained from the UK trials COV001 and COV002, which included a single-blind randomized controlled phase 2/3 trial of AZD1222 (ChAdOx1 nCoV-19) in healthy adults. For TCRbeta chain sequencing, PBMC samples from trial participants were taken at day 0 and at day 28 after the second dose. The junction shows trimming of 6 bases on V and 2 bases on J, plus 14 bases between the germline ends. The CDR3 sequence holds 14 residues, the cysteine and phenylalanine included. The only DNA kept is the CDR3, 42 bases in frame from the first base. Sequences MNHEY (CDR1) and SVGAGI (CDR2) are obtained from the germline V gene.

Points on this clone: It has no known antigen specificity. No base quality information exists; no much larger clone differs at one position.

This TCR derives from an adult who received the AZD1222 COVID-19 vaccine. The chain couples TRBV6-5 to TRBJ2-7; the D segment could be TRBD2, given 5 matching bases. The input for sequencing was peripheral blood, taken 28 days after the second AZD1222 dose. The CDR3 reads as follows: CASRGDWGAYEQYF. The sequenced DNA: TGTGCCAGCAGGGGCGACTGGGGAGCCTACGAGCAGTACTTC.